The 9 T cell receptor beta chains below come from one sample, sequenced in a study of blood T cell repertoires in COVID-19. Sequencing was performed with immunoSEQ multiplex PCR; in TCRdb, only in-frame clones are kept and a portion is missing. The sample carries roughly 16,000 clones, approximately 88% recorded once. The sequenced sample was peripheral blood. These receptor sequences come from a human donor in a cohort sampled during active COVID-19.

V gene TRBV28 combines with J gene TRBJ2-1; D perhaps matches TRBD2 (6 bases). V was trimmed by 3 bases and J by 7 bases, leaving 13 bases between them. Looked up from germline, CDR1 is MDHEN and CDR2 is SYDVKM. The CDR3 loop spans 14 amino acids. The CDR3, as DNA: TGTGCCAGCAGTTTGGGGAACGGGGGTAATGAGCAGTTCTTC. It is translated as CASSLGNGGNEQFF.

This clone was seen once. The rearrangement links TRBV6-6 to TRBJ2-3; 9 nucleotides line up with TRBD2. The CDR3 loop spans 15 amino acids. CDR1 and CDR2 from the germline V gene are MNHNY and SVGAGI (reference sequence). J lost 5 bases, V lost 2 bases, and 5 bases had no gene match. In DNA, the CDR3 is TGTGCCAGCAGTTACGGGACTAGCAGGGGAGATACGCAGTATTTT. Protein product: CASSYGTSRGDTQYF.

The V and J genes are TRBV30 and TRBJ2-7, with D possibly being TRBD1 (6 bases). This CDR3 has 15 amino acids. Germline lookup yields CDR1 GTSNPN and CDR2 SVGIG (reference sequence). V dropped 3 bases and J dropped 1 base, with 16 bases sitting between them. CDR3: CAWSTGILRSYEQYF. The CDR3 nucleotides read TGTGCCTGGAGCACAGGGATACTTCGGTCCTACGAGCAGTACTTC.

This chain uses TRBV2 with TRBJ1-5; 9 positions match TRBD1. Germline CDR1 reads SNHLY; CDR2 reads FYNNEI. The CDR3 is made up of 14 amino acids. Germline trimming cut 8 bases from V and 2 bases from J; bases unmatched to any gene: 4. CDR3 DNA sequence: TGTGCCAGCGAAAGGGACAGGGGCAATCAGCCCCAGCATTTT. Translating it yields CASERDRGNQPQHF.

The chain links TRBV7-9 to TRBJ2-2; weak D call: TRBD1 (5 bases). The germline V gene encodes CDR1 SEHNR and CDR2 FQNEAQ (reference sequence). CDR3 length: 13 amino acids. The CDR3: CALGADLPGELFF. In DNA form, the CDR3 reads TGTGCTCTTGGGGCAGACTTGCCCGGGGAGCTGTTTTTT.

This sequence joins TRBV5-1 and TRBJ2-5, with 7 bases fitting TRBD2. The CDR3 totals 14 residues. Germline V gives CDR1 SGHRS, CDR2 YFSETQ. V lost 5 bases, J lost 3 bases, and 7 bases stayed unmatched. The CDR3 coding sequence is TGCGCCAGCAGAACCGGGACTATTAAAGAGACCCAGTACTTC. Protein: CASRTGTIKETQYF.

This rearrangement joins TRBV6-1 to TRBJ1-6, with D hard to call. The CDR3 consists of 16 residues. Trimming left V 4 bases short and J 7 bases short, with 17 bases between. CDR1 MNHNS and CDR2 SASEGT come from the germline V gene. This CDR3 reads CASSGGSTTGNSPLHF. The CDR3 DNA follows: TGTGCCAGCAGTGGAGGGTCGACGACGGGGAATTCACCCCTCCACTTT.

V usage is TRBV5-4 and J usage is TRBJ2-7, with D possibly TRBD2 on 5 matching bases. V was clipped by 2 bases and J by 1 base, with 7 bases between them. This CDR3 contains 13 residues. Germline lookup yields CDR1 SGHNT and CDR2 YYREEE (reference sequence). In DNA form, the CDR3 reads TGTGCCAGCAGCTTCACGGGGTCCTACGAGCAGTACTTC. The encoded protein is CASSFTGSYEQYF.

V and J are TRBV5-6 and TRBJ1-4, with a possible D match to TRBD1 (6 bases). The CDR3 sequence is 14 residues long. Germline loops: CDR1 SGHDT, CDR2 YYEEEE. The ends were cut back, 4 bases at V and 11 bases at J, with 18 bases in the middle. CDR3 sequence: CASSLTGSGEKLFF. CDR3 sequence (DNA): TGTGCCAGCAGCCTAACAGGGAGTGGCGAGAAACTGTTTTTT.